These T cell receptor beta chains were read from a single sample in a study of T cells in Graves' hyperthyroidism and ophthalmopathy. TCRdb analysed the multiplex PCR reads with MiXCR anew, one entry per CDR3 protein. The table has 150,000 or so distinct CDR3 sequences, less than 10% seen once. Sample: blood. The source of these receptors is a woman aged 18-29 years with Graves' hyperthyroidism that later progressed to Graves' ophthalmopathy. CDR3s include the opening cysteine and the closing phenylalanine or tryptophan. Each record gives: V gene, J gene, CDR3 protein.

>TRBV7-9|TRBJ1-4
CASSTRDRVGEKLFF
>TRBV7-9|TRBJ1-2
CASSRGQEVYGYTF
>TRBV28|TRBJ1-2
CASIVSGSIYGYTF
>TRBV28|TRBJ2-7
CATTTGEGDEQYF
>TRBV20-1|TRBJ2-5
CSARDQAGGEWEETQYF
>TRBV11-3|TRBJ2-2
CASSSAIHGELFF
>TRBV3-1|TRBJ2-3
CASSQEGSGRNTQYF
>TRBV7-9|TRBJ1-5
CASSPGILGGNQPQHF
>TRBV3-1|TRBJ1-2
CASSPPTAYYGYTF
>TRBV9|TRBJ1-1
CASSVGGGNWNTEAFF
>TRBV15|TRBJ2-7
CATSRAGGFSYEQYF
>TRBV6-1|TRBJ2-7
CASREGGFGPYEQYF
>TRBV20-1|TRBJ1-5
CSAWTERAQHF
>TRBV27|TRBJ1-6
CASSLLGRASRSPLHF
>TRBV9|TRBJ2-5
CASSGGGLQETQYF
>TRBV11-2|TRBJ2-1
CASSFRLGQFF
>TRBV7-9|TRBJ1-1
CASSPTRGGGAFF
>TRBV12-3/TRBV12-4|TRBJ2-3
CASSWATDTQYF
>TRBV20-1|TRBJ2-1
CSARPSGRLDEQFF
>TRBV6-1|TRBJ1-5
CASRDQPRFSNQPQHF
>TRBV27|TRBJ1-4
CASRLIGANEKLFF
>TRBV24-1|TRBJ1-5
CATSDLGQPQHF
>TRBV11-2|TRBJ1-3
CASSQFTLRDGGNTIYF
>TRBV11-2|TRBJ2-3
CASSVRGAGSTDTQYF
>TRBV7-2|TRBJ1-6
CASSLGGQGEGSPLHF
>TRBV12-3/TRBV12-4|TRBJ1-2
CASSDVGYGYTF
>TRBV9|TRBJ1-6
CASSEGFGLINSPLHF
>TRBV14|TRBJ1-1
CASSYRDAFEAFF
>TRBV7-9|TRBJ1-3
CASSFSPTSSGNTIYF
>TRBV12-3/TRBV12-4|TRBJ2-7
CASSIGDRRPSYEQYF
>TRBV2|TRBJ1-2
CASSVDRQGGNYGYTF
>TRBV28|TRBJ2-7
CASSLNRPYEQYF
>TRBV3-1|TRBJ2-1
CASSQVSTSGSGSEQFF
>TRBV28|TRBJ1-2
CASSRTYLGAWGKTNYGYTF
>TRBV28|TRBJ1-2
CASSNLIGTADYGYTF
>TRBV30|TRBJ2-1
CAWSVIGRGTYNEQFF
>TRBV20-1|TRBJ1-6
CSASESSYNSPLHF
>TRBV19|TRBJ1-2
CASSPRQITPLGYTF
>TRBV6-1|TRBJ1-6
CASSSDPGVNSPLHF
>TRBV12-3/TRBV12-4|TRBJ1-1
CASSLGGVNTEAFF
>TRBV28|TRBJ1-1
CASSLEGDTEAFF
>TRBV7-3|TRBJ2-2
CASSPGLANTGELFF
>TRBV5-4|TRBJ2-7
CASRTSGGSYEQYF
>TRBV7-9|TRBJ1-2
CASSLRISDGYTF
>TRBV29-1|TRBJ2-1
CSVVGGRENSIWNEQFF
>TRBV6-1|TRBJ1-4
CASSWGVNEKLFF
>TRBV9|TRBJ2-3
CASSGRAAPSTDTQYF
>TRBV9|TRBJ2-1
CASSVGLAGGGYNEQFF
>TRBV7-9|TRBJ1-2
CASIFGTGATRRGYTF
>TRBV20-1|TRBJ1-3
CSARNTGEGTAGNTIYF